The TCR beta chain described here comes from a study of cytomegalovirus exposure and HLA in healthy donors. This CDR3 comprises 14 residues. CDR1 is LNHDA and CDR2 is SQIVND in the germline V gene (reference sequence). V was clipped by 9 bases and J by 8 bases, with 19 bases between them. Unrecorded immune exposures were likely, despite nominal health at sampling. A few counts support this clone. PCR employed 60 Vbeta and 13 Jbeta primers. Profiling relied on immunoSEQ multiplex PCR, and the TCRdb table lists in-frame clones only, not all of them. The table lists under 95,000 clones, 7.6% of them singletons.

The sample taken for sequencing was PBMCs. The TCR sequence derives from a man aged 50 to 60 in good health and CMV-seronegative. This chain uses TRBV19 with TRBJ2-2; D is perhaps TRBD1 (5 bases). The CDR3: CASQIGVDLGELFF. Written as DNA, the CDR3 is TGTGCCAGCCAAATAGGGGTAGACCTGGGGGAGCTGTTTTTT.